This T cell receptor beta chain was recovered during a study of T-cell reconstitution after alpha-beta-depleted transplantation in children listed by TCRdb under 2016. Background on the whole study: T-cell immune reconstitution after TCRalphabeta/CD19-depleted allogeneic hematopoietic cell transplantation in children was quantitatively tracked in the study by means of TCR repertoire profiling.

Libraries were built with PCR. The instrument given in TCRdb is Illumina HiSeq 2500. Molecular barcoding was employed in the preparation of TCR libraries, with unique molecular identifiers being used to normalize TCRbeta repertoire quantification. The public reads were reprocessed in TCRdb via fastp at Q25 and MiXCR, keeping in-frame beta chains. Each record represents a unique CDR3 protein, reported with the most common genes and DNA among its rows. The sample has fewer than 250,000 distinct CDR3 sequences on record, around 7.8% of them singletons. The top ten hold nearly 6.5% of the sample. Read against the paper, the sample's treatment or condition label means: allogeneic hematopoietic cell transplantation with graft depleted of TCRalphabeta T cells and CD19 B cells. TCRalphabeta/CD19-depleted allogeneic hematopoietic cell grafts were given to the transplant recipients, all of whom were children.

The germline V and J ends show losses of 7 bases and 2 bases respectively, and no gene match explains 6 bases of the junction. The germline V gene sets CDR1 to MNHEY and CDR2 to SVGEGT. Measured from the cysteine to the phenylalanine, the CDR3 is 14 residues long. Only CDR3 DNA is held: 42 bases, read in frame from base 1. This clonotype has ten or more counts. Its antigen remains unidentified. The input lacks base qualities; no much larger clone sits a single base away. General conclusions and limits of the study: The apparently early alphabetaT-cell count recovery about two months after transplant was reportedly dependent on only several hundred rapidly expanded clones derived from non-depleted graft cells. In some patients, the high TCRbeta diversity seen at day 60 was put down to recipient T cells and intrathymic progenitors that had survived conditioning. Over the following months the frequencies of hyperexpanded clones went down, and after one year T-cell counts and TCRbeta diversity were mostly credited to newly produced T cells.

The rearrangement combines TRBV6-2 or TRBV6-3 with TRBJ2-5, and 8 junction bases match TRBD1. The sequencing used PBMCs, mostly from graft donor cells, collected 180 days after TCRalphabeta/CD19-depleted stem cell transplant. The clonotype was recovered from a male patient younger than 18 who had a stem cell transplant for acute lymphoblastic leukemia, so the T cells may come from the graft donor. Read as DNA, the sequence is TGTGCCAGCACCCCACGGACAGGGCAAGAGACCCAGTACTTC. It encodes CASTPRTGQETQYF.